The rows below give T cell receptor beta chains drawn from one sample of a study of T-cell reconstitution after alpha-beta-depleted transplantation in children. Each CDR3 protein gets one entry after TCRdb re-called the PCR reads with MiXCR. The sample lists 450,000 to 600,000 distinct CDR3 sequences; around 16% were seen once. The specimen was PBMCs from the stem cell graft donor, collected from the stem cell graft. All receptors derive from a human donor who donated a stem cell graft to a child with acute lymphoblastic leukemia. The CDR3 runs from the conserved cysteine through the conserved F or W. Each record gives: J gene, V gene, clone size, D gene, CDR3 protein, CDR3 DNA. The D gene is left open where the match is weak. Rows may omit the clone size; those that give it use once, few, many or a size class.

>TRBJ2-7|TRBV5-4|.|TRBD1
CASSFSGTGREQYF
TGTGCCAGCAGCTTCTCCGGGACAGGGCGCGAGCAGTACTTC
>TRBJ2-1|TRBV5-1|.|.
CASSLSASIYNEQFF
TGCGCCAGCAGCTTGAGTGCTTCGATCTACAATGAGCAGTTCTTC
>TRBJ1-1|TRBV18|many|TRBD1
CASSPGTVNTEAFF
TGTGCCAGCAGTCCCGGGACAGTGAACACTGAAGCTTTCTTT
>TRBJ2-7|TRBV20-1|few|.
CSASLLTTHVDKEQYF
TGCAGTGCTAGTCTTTTGACTACCCACGTTGATAAAGAGCAGTACTTC
>TRBJ1-6|TRBV6-2/TRBV6-3|.|.
CASSQGGTLWATLHF
TGTGCCAGCAGCCAAGGTGGCACACTCTGGGCCACCCTCCACTTT
>TRBJ2-2|TRBV30|.|.
CAWSHENTGELFF
TGTGCCTGGAGTCACGAGAACACCGGGGAGCTGTTTTTT
>TRBJ2-7|TRBV12-3/TRBV12-4|few|.
CASSLGGAGALEQYF
TGTGCCAGCAGTTTAGGGGGAGCAGGGGCCCTCGAGCAGTACTTC
>TRBJ2-7|TRBV12-3/TRBV12-4|.|.
CASSLAGITYEQYF
TGTGCCAGCAGTTTAGCCGGCATTACCTACGAGCAGTACTTC
>TRBJ1-2|TRBV2|few|.
CASSVRNGYTF
TGTGCCAGCAGTGTCAGGAATGGCTACACCTTC
>TRBJ2-2|TRBV3-1|few|TRBD2
CASSQVIAGGLTAGELFF
TGTGCCAGCAGCCAAGTTATCGCGGGAGGGCTAACGGCCGGGGAGCTGTTTTTT
>TRBJ2-7|TRBV3-1|few|.
CASSLVSGTNEQYF
TGTGCCAGCAGCCTCGTCTCGGGGACCAACGAGCAGTACTTC
>TRBJ2-1|TRBV7-3|.|TRBD2
CASSLFSGLLPGTYNEQFF
TGTGCCAGCAGCTTATTTAGCGGGCTCCTGCCCGGAACCTACAATGAGCAGTTCTTC
>TRBJ2-7|TRBV29-1|.|TRBD2
CSVEAGGPYEQYF
TGCAGCGTGGAAGCGGGAGGGCCCTACGAGCAGTACTTC
>TRBJ1-4|TRBV29-1|few|.
CSVKGGGEKLFF
TGCAGCGTGAAGGGAGGAGGAGAAAAACTGTTTTTT
>TRBJ2-1|TRBV20-1|few|TRBD2
CSARYAGGPYNEQFF
TGCAGTGCTAGGTACGCGGGAGGGCCGTACAATGAGCAGTTCTTC
>TRBJ2-7|TRBV6-1|few|TRBD1
CASGRGQGTYEQYF
TGTGCCAGCGGTAGGGGGCAAGGCACCTACGAGCAGTACTTC
>TRBJ2-7|TRBV5-1|few|TRBD1
CASSVAGTGGYEQYF
TGCGCCAGCAGCGTAGCCGGGACAGGGGGCTACGAGCAGTACTTC
>TRBJ2-1|TRBV29-1|.|.
CSVEAEGPNEQFF
TGCAGCGTTGAGGCGGAAGGGCCCAATGAGCAGTTCTTC
>TRBJ1-1|TRBV6-5|.|TRBD1
CASSYWTGGLYTEAFF
TGTGCCAGCAGTTACTGGACAGGGGGATTGTACACTGAAGCTTTCTTT
>TRBJ2-1|TRBV7-9|once|.
CASRPTTSFLNEQFF
TGTGCCAGCAGGCCAACGACTAGTTTCCTTAATGAGCAGTTCTTC
>TRBJ1-6|TRBV7-2|few|TRBD1
CASSRTGRGNSPLHF
TGTGCCAGCAGCCGGACAGGGCGGGGTAATTCACCCCTCCACTTT
>TRBJ1-1|TRBV12-3/TRBV12-4|few|TRBD1
CASSWRTGGSEAFF
TGTGCCAGCAGCTGGCGTACAGGGGGCTCTGAAGCTTTCTTT
>TRBJ2-7|TRBV18|few|TRBD1
CASSAGTGDEQYF
TGTGCCAGCTCGGCCGGGACAGGGGACGAGCAGTACTTC
>TRBJ1-2|TRBV25-1|.|.
CASSEYMFGGGYTF
TGTGCCAGCAGTGAATATATGTTTGGGGGTGGCTACACCTTC
>TRBJ2-7|TRBV3-1|.|.
CASSPGAVGAYEQYF
TGTGCCAGCAGCCCTGGGGCGGTCGGGGCCTACGAGCAGTACTTC
>TRBJ1-5|TRBV12-3/TRBV12-4|few|.
CASSLGPTVSNQPQHF
TGTGCCAGCAGTTTAGGGCCGACAGTTAGCAATCAGCCCCAGCATTTT
>TRBJ1-6|TRBV4-1|many|.
CASSPPAGVDSPLHF
TGCGCCAGCAGCCCCCCAGCAGGGGTGGATTCACCCCTCCACTTT
>TRBJ1-4|TRBV6-5|.|.
CASSYSTAATNEKLFF
TGTGCCAGCAGTTACTCGACGGCCGCAACTAATGAAAAACTGTTTTTT
>TRBJ1-6|TRBV12-3/TRBV12-4|many|TRBD1
CASSDDRGRDNSPLHF
TGTGCCAGCAGTGACGACAGGGGGAGGGATAATTCACCCCTCCACTTT
>TRBJ2-7|TRBV6-6|few|.
CASGGVRHEQYF
TGTGCCAGCGGGGGAGTGCGGCACGAGCAGTACTTC
>TRBJ1-5|TRBV5-1|few|.
CASSLEPKQPHSNQPQHF
TGCGCCAGCAGCTTGGAGCCCAAGCAGCCCCATAGCAATCAGCCCCAGCATTTT
>TRBJ1-3|TRBV12-3/TRBV12-4|.|.
CASSFVQGSSGNTIYF
TGTGCCAGCAGTTTCGTCCAGGGTTCTTCTGGAAACACCATATATTTT
>TRBJ2-1|TRBV20-1|few|TRBD2
CGWGREGRNEQFF
TGCGGATGGGGGCGGGAGGGCCGAAATGAGCAGTTCTTC
>TRBJ2-7|TRBV21-1|.|.
CASSSWTSGNVYEQYF
TGTGCCAGCAGCTCCTGGACTAGCGGGAACGTCTACGAGCAGTACTTC
>TRBJ2-7|TRBV5-1|.|TRBD1
CASSLGDRAKQYF
TGCGCCAGCAGCTTGGGTGACAGGGCCAAGCAGTACTTC
>TRBJ1-1|TRBV27|.|TRBD1
CASSLRSRGRKNTEAFF
TGTGCCAGCAGTTTAAGGTCCAGGGGGCGGAAGAACACTGAAGCTTTCTTT
>TRBJ2-7|TRBV4-1|.|TRBD2
CASRQSGRAYEQYF
TGCGCCAGCAGACAGAGCGGGAGAGCCTACGAGCAGTACTTC
>TRBJ2-2|TRBV4-1|few|TRBD2
CASSQGSGRGTGELFF
TGCGCCAGCAGCCAAGGAAGCGGGAGGGGGACCGGGGAGCTGTTTTTT
>TRBJ1-6|TRBV5-1|.|.
CASSLEGLGNSPLHF
TGCGCCAGCAGCTTGGAAGGGTTGGGTAATTCACCCCTCCACTTT
>TRBJ1-1|TRBV7-2|.|.
CASSSDLLNTEAFF
TGTGCCAGCAGCTCTGACCTGTTGAACACTGAAGCTTTCTTT
>TRBJ2-1|TRBV6-1|once|TRBD2
CASSDPGLASYNEHFF
TGTGCCAGCAGTGACCCGGGACTAGCCTCCTACAATGAGCACTTCTTC
>TRBJ2-5|TRBV4-2|.|.
CASSPTSSGEAQYF
TGTGCCAGCAGCCCTACTAGTTCCGGGGAGGCCCAGTACTTC
>TRBJ2-1|TRBV15|.|.
CATSRDYQGSDYNEQFF
TGTGCCACCAGCAGAGATTACCAGGGTTCGGACTACAATGAGCAGTTCTTC
>TRBJ2-7|TRBV5-6|.|.
CASSSGGGVYEQYF
TGTGCCAGCAGCTCAGGAGGGGGCGTCTACGAGCAGTACTTC
>TRBJ1-2|TRBV6-5|many|TRBD1
CASSFLLLGQGHGYTF
TGTGCCAGCAGTTTCCTCTTGTTAGGACAGGGGCATGGCTACACCTTC
>TRBJ2-1|TRBV11-1|few|.
CASSFGLPNNEQFF
TGTGCCAGCAGCTTTGGGCTACCCAACAATGAGCAGTTCTTC
>TRBJ2-1|TRBV19|.|TRBD1
CASIVTGTGATNEQFF
TGTGCCAGTATTGTGACCGGGACAGGGGCAACAAATGAGCAGTTCTTC
>TRBJ2-7|TRBV12-3/TRBV12-4|few|.
CASSLQDSVLYEQYF
TGTGCCAGCAGTTTACAGGACAGCGTACTTTACGAGCAGTACTTC
>TRBJ1-1|TRBV15|many|.
CATSPDRGGNTEAFF
TGTGCCACCAGCCCCGATCGGGGCGGGAACACTGAAGCTTTCTTT
>TRBJ2-5|TRBV10-1|.|TRBD2
CASSDRLAGLETQYF
TGCGCCAGCAGTGACAGACTAGCGGGCCTAGAGACCCAGTACTTC
>TRBJ2-1|TRBV10-2|once|TRBD2
CASTGGRANKQFF
TGCGCCAGCACTGGAGGGAGGGCGAATAAGCAGTTCTTC